This T cell receptor beta chain was found in a study of T cells in Graves' hyperthyroidism and ophthalmopathy. At the level of the study: Upon initial diagnosis and before any treatment, peripheral blood was collected. Study findings and constraints: Among clonotypes expanded in thyroid above 0.001, most were also found in blood. Separating ophthalmopathy from stable hyperthyroidism was achieved by a 13 V-J model.

Researchers amplified the TCR beta CDR3 regions from RNA transcripts. The study used the HTBI primer set for a first-round RT-PCR of the TCR CDR3. TCRdb reanalysed the multiplex PCR reads using MiXCR and keeps one entry per CDR3 protein. The sample yields 200,000 to 250,000 distinct CDR3 sequences, roughly 22% seen once. This CDR3 region has 16 residues. The germline CDR1 and CDR2 sequences are MNHEY and SMNVEV (reference sequence). After removal of 4 bases from V and 4 bases from J, the junction contained 2 bases not matched to a gene. Diagnoses were established using clinical symptoms, serum thyroxine and TRAb, thyroid ultrasound and orbital computed tomography. This clonotype was found many times. Its antigen is not identified.

Sample: blood. The chain combines TRBV27 with TRBJ2-2, with 14 bases lining up with TRBD2. This TCR was recovered from a middle-aged woman with Graves' ophthalmopathy. In DNA form, the CDR3 reads TGTGCCAGCAGTTCGACTAGCGGGAGGGGCACCGGGGAGCTGTTTTTT. Its translation: CASSSTSGRGTGELFF.